Each of the 14 T cell receptor beta chains below was sequenced from the same sample in a study of CXCR3-negative and CXCR3-positive naive CD8 T cells. UMI labels and 5' RACE were used to prepare the TRB cDNA libraries. TCRdb re-called the 5' RACE reads; every CDR3 protein appears as one record, without DNA. The sample table sets out just over 60,000 distinct CDR3 sequences. The material sequenced was naive CXCR3- CD8+ T cells from blood. The subset is: CD45RO-CCR7+CD27+CD95- naive CD8+ T cells lacking CXCR3 (TNR3-). These receptors came from a human donor in good health. Some clones in this sample may be carry-over from other donors' samples.

The chain is built from TRBV29-1 and TRBJ2-1; TCRdb indicates TRBD2, and absent DNA this call remains unverified. Germline lookup yields CDR1 SQVTM and CDR2 ANQGSEA. The CDR3 length is 12 residues. CDR3 amino acids: CYLVGADNEQFF.

V gene TRBV3-1 combines with J gene TRBJ2-1; as DNA is missing, the TRBD2 call by TCRdb cannot be tested. The CDR3 has 15 residues. The germline gives CDR1 LGHDT, CDR2 YNNKEL (reference sequence). CDR3 in amino acids: CASSRIGGAYNEQFF.

This CDR3 is CASSQRDQYSYEQYF. The chain employs TRBV4-1 and TRBJ2-7; TCRdb's D call of TRBD1 is untestable without DNA. This CDR3 region has 15 residues. CDR1 MGHRA and CDR2 YSYEKL come from the germline V gene.

The J gene is TRBJ2-7, the V gene TRBV29-1. Per the germline V gene, CDR1 is SQVTM and CDR2 is ANQGSEA. The CDR3 covers 12 residues. Here the CDR3 reads CSVGQSSYEQYF.

The chain links TRBV13 to TRBJ2-7; TCRdb gives TRBD2 as the D gene, but with no DNA this cannot be confirmed. The CDR3 is 15 amino acids. Germline V gene lookup returns CDR1 PRHDT and CDR2 FYEKMQ (reference sequence). Here the CDR3 reads CASSPGLAGGDEQYF. The full variable domain, completed using reference TRBV13 and TRBJ2-7, is AAGVIQSPRHLIKEKRETATLKCYPIPRHDTVYWYQQGPGQDPQFLISFYEKMQSDKGSIPDRFSAQQFSDYHSELNMSSLELGDSALYFCASSPGLAGGDEQYFGPGTRLTVT.

This chain joins TRBV6-6 and TRBJ2-3. The CDR3 covers 13 residues. Germline CDR1 MNHNY, CDR2 SVGAGI (reference sequence). CDR3 region: CASSMAAYDTQYF.

This clonotype is called medium-sized (0.01 to 0.1%) based on its frequency. V usage is TRBV30 and J usage is TRBJ2-7; checking the TCRdb D call of TRBD1 is not possible without DNA. CDR1 is GTSNPN, CDR2 SVGIG, per germline (reference sequence). CDR3 length: 14 residues. The CDR3 here is CAWSVGQGAYEQYF.

This rearrangement joins TRBV4-3 to TRBJ1-1; with no DNA, the TCRdb D assignment of TRBD1 cannot be verified. There are 17 residues in the CDR3. CDR1 and CDR2 (germline): LGHNA, YSLEER. CDR3 amino acids: CASSQDGGLFMNTEAFF.

This chain uses TRBV7-2 with TRBJ2-7. There are 13 residues in the CDR3. The germline CDR1 and CDR2 sequences are SGHTA and FQGNSA. CDR3 region: CASSLTSSYEQYF.

The rearrangement uses TRBV28 and TRBJ2-3. This CDR3 is 11 amino acids long. Germline V gene data show CDR1 as MDHEN and CDR2 as SYDVKM. CDR3 residues: CASSLADTQYF.

The chain recombines TRBV9 with TRBJ1-2; there is no DNA to check the TCRdb D call of TRBD1. The CDR3 totals 16 residues. Per the germline V gene, CDR1 is SGDLS and CDR2 is YYNGEE. CDR3 in amino acids: CASSVGGSGQNYGYTF. The variable domain in full, with the rest retrieved from reference TRBV9 and TRBJ1-2, is DSGVTQTPKHLITATGQRVTLRCSPRSGDLSVYWYQQSLDQGLQFLIQYYNGEERAKGNILERFSAQQFPDLHSELNLSSLELGDSALYFCASSVGGSGQNYGYTFGSGTRLTVV.

The V gene is TRBV2, the J gene TRBJ2-1. This CDR3 comprises 15 residues. Germline CDR1 reads SNHLY; CDR2 reads FYNNEI. Here the CDR3 reads CAGSESTSSYNEQFF. Combining the CDR3 with reference TRBV2 and TRBJ2-1 gives the whole variable domain EPEVTQTPSHQVTQMGQEVILRCVPISNHLYFYWYRQILGQKVEFLVSFYNNEISEKSEIFDDQFSVERPDGSNFTLKIRSTKLEDSAMYFCAGSESTSSYNEQFFGPGTRLTVL.

The chain combines TRBV5-1 with TRBJ2-1; TCRdb proposes TRBD2, but this gene call is untestable without DNA. Germline-derived CDR1 and CDR2 are SGHRS and YFSETQ. This CDR3 is 12 amino acids long. Here the CDR3 reads CASSLEGSSFFF.

This rearrangement joins TRBV5-1 to TRBJ2-1. CDR3 size: 15 residues. The germline V gene encodes CDR1 SGHRS and CDR2 YFSETQ. The CDR3 spells CASSLFGGPYNEQFF.